Below are 9 T cell receptor beta chains sequenced from a single sample in a study of cytomegalovirus exposure and HLA in healthy donors. With 60 Vbeta and 13 Jbeta primers, the PCR was carried out. Measured with immunoSEQ multiplex PCR; TCRdb has only the in-frame clones, and not every one. The sample holds 120,000 to 150,000 clones, approximately 9% seen once. Sequencing was done on a sample of PBMCs. The receptors shown here come from a male donor in good health and CMV-seronegative.

This clone has a handful of counts. V usage is TRBV5-6 and J usage is TRBJ2-1, with 8 bases matching TRBD2. Germline V gene lookup returns CDR1 SGHDT and CDR2 YYEEEE. This CDR3 spans 15 amino acids. V shed 0 bases and J 7 bases; nucleotides not matched to a gene: 6. CDR3: CASSLAAGDLNEQFF. For the CDR3, the DNA is TGTGCCAGCAGCTTGGCAGCGGGGGACCTTAATGAGCAGTTCTTC.

This clone was observed a few times. V gene TRBV19 combines with J gene TRBJ1-5; D ambiguous. V gave up 5 bases and J gave up 2 bases, with 13 bases separating them. CDR3 length: 15 amino acids. CDR1 is LNHDA and CDR2 is SQIVND in the germline V gene (reference sequence). CDR3 DNA: TGTGCCAGTAGTTGGAGAGGGATTGGCAATCAGCCCCAGCATTTT. Its protein product is CASSWRGIGNQPQHF.

The chain recombines TRBV7-2 with TRBJ2-5; 7 bases are shared with TRBD2. The J call may be faulty, since TRBJ2-7 better matches the DNA end. Germline V gene sequence: CDR1 SGHTA, CDR2 FQGNSA. The CDR3 is 14 residues long. The CDR3 DNA is TGTGCCAGCAGCTTCGGGGGGAAATCCTACGAGCAGTACTTC. Encoded protein: CASSFGGKSYEQYF.

This clone was seen more than once but under ten times. The chain joins TRBV5-1 to TRBJ2-5; D is possibly TRBD1 (5 bases). The germline V gene has CDR1 SGHRS and CDR2 YFSETQ. V lost 5 bases and J 3 bases, leaving 11 bases between the germline ends. The CDR3 totals 13 residues. CDR3 amino acids: CASRLGVEETQYF. For the CDR3, the DNA is TGCGCCAGCAGGTTAGGGGTTGAAGAGACCCAGTACTTC.

This clone was picked up a small number of times. This chain joins TRBV5-1 and TRBJ2-5; D call uncertain. The CDR3 is 14 residues long. Trimming pared 0 bases from V and 4 bases from J, leaving 10 bases between. Looked up from germline, CDR1 is SGHRS and CDR2 is YFSETQ. Here the CDR3 DNA reads TGCGCCAGCAGCTTGGGATCAGGTAGAGAGACCCAGTACTTC. Its protein is CASSLGSGRETQYF.

The J gene is TRBJ2-1, the V gene TRBV5-1, with a possible D match to TRBD2 (6 bases). The V end was cut by 1 base, the J end by 0 bases, with 8 bases between. Germline CDR1 and CDR2: SGHRS and YFSETQ. There are 15 residues in the CDR3. CDR3 in amino acids: CASSLSDYSYNEQFF. CDR3 in DNA: TGCGCCAGCAGCTTGTCGGACTACTCCTACAATGAGCAGTTCTTC.

This chain links TRBV10-1 with TRBJ1-2; D is possibly TRBD1 (6 bases). Germline V gene sequence: CDR1 WNHNN, CDR2 SYGVQD (reference sequence). The CDR3 is 11 residues long. Trimming shortened V by 5 bases and J by 7 bases, and 8 bases separated the two germline ends. CDR3 nucleotides: TGCGCCAGCAGTACAGGGTTTGGCTACACCTTC. This encodes CASSTGFGYTF.

This clone was counted a few times. This chain joins TRBV30 and TRBJ2-1; D gene uncertain. The germline V and J ends were trimmed by 8 bases and 7 bases, with 15 bases remaining between them. The CDR3 is made up of 12 amino acids. Per the germline V gene, CDR1 is GTSNPN and CDR2 is SVGIG (reference sequence). The CDR3 bases are TGTGCCGGCTGGTGGGCCCTTAATGAGCAGTTCTTC. Translation gives CAGWWALNEQFF.

The rearrangement joins TRBV6-1 to TRBJ2-1, with D hard to call. Trimming took off 7 bases at V and 0 bases at J, with 10 bases between the two ends. In germline, CDR1 is MNHNS, CDR2 SASEGT. This CDR3 is built from 14 residues. The CDR3 DNA is TGTGCCAGCACGCTAGTTAGCTCCTACAATGAGCAGTTCTTC. It specifies CASTLVSSYNEQFF.